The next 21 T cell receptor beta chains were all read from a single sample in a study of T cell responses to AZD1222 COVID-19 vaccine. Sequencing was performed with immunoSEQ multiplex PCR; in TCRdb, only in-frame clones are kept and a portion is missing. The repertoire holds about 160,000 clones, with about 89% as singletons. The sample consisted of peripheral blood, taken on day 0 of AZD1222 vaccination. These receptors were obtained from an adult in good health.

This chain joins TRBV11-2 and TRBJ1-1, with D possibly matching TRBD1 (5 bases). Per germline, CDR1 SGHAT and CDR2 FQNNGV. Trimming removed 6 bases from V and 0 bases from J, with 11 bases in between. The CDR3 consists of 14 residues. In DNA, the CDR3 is TGTGCCAGCAGGTTCTCAGGGCTGAACACTGAAGCTTTCTTT. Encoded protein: CASRFSGLNTEAFF. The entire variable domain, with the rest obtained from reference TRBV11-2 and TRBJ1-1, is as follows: EAGVAQSPRYKIIEKRQSVAFWCNPISGHATLYWYQQILGQGPKLLIQFQNNGVVDDSQLPKDRFSAERLKGVDSTLKIQPAKLEDSAVYLCASRFSGLNTEAFFGQGTRLTVV.

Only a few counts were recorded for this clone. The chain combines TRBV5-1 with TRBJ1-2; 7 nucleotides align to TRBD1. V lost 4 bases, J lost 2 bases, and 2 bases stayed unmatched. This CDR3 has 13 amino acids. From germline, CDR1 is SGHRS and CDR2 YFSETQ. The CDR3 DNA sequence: TGCGCCAGCAGCCCGGGACAGAACTATGGCTACACCTTC. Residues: CASSPGQNYGYTF.

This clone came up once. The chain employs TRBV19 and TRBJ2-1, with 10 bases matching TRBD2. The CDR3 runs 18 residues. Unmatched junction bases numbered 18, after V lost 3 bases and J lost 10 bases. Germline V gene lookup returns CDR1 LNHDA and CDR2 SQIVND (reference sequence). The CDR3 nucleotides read TGTGCCAGTAGTATGGGACAGAGAGCGGGGGGGCCAATAAGGGAGCAGTTCTTC. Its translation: CASSMGQRAGGPIREQFF.

The CDR3 nucleotides read TGTGCCATCAGAGGGACGAATAGGGCTCACTACGAGCAGTACTTC. It encodes CAIRGTNRAHYEQYF. This sequence joins TRBV10-3 and TRBJ2-7; D assignment may be TRBD1 or TRBD2 (5 bases each). Germline V gene sequence: CDR1 ENHRY, CDR2 SYGVKD. This CDR3 has 15 amino acids. Trimming stripped 6 bases from V and 3 bases from J, with 18 bases between.

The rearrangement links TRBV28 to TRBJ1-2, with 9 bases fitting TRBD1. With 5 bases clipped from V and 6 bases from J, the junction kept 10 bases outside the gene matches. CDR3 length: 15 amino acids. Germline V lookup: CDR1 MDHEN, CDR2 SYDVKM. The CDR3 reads CASSPQDRGGNGYTF. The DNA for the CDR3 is TGTGCCAGCAGTCCCCAGGACAGGGGAGGGAATGGCTACACCTTC.

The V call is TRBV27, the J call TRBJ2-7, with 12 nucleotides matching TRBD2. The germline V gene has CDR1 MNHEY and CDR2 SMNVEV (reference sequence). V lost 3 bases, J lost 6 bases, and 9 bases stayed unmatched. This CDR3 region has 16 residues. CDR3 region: CASSLRRLAGVGEQYF. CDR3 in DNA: TGTGCCAGCAGTTTGCGAAGACTAGCGGGAGTAGGCGAGCAGTACTTC.

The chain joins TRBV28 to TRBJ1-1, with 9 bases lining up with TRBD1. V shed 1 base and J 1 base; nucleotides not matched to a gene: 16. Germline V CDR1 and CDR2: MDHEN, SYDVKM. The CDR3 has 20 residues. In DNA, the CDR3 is TGTGCCAGCAGTTTATTCATCTTGGGACAGGGAAGAGGGCAGAACACTGAAGCTTTCTTT. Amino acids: CASSLFILGQGRGQNTEAFF.

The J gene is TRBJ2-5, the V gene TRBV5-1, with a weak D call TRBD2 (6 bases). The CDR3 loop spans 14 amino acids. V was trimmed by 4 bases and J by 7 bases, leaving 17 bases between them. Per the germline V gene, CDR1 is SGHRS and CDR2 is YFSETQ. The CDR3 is CASSLGDLRGTQYF. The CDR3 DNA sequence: TGCGCCAGCAGCCTGGGGGACTTACGGGGGACCCAGTACTTC.

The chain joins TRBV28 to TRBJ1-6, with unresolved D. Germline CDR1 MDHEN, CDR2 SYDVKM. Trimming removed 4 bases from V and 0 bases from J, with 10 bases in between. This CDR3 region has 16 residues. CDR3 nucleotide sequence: TGTGCCAGCAGTTCACAAGGGAGCTCCTATAATTCACCCCTCCACTTT. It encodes CASSSQGSSYNSPLHF.

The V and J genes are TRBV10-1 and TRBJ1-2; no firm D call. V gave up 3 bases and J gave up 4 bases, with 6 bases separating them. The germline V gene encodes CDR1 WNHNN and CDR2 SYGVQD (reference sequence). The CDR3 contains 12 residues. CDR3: CASSDHTYGYTF. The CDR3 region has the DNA TGCGCCAGCAGTGATCACACCTATGGCTACACCTTC.

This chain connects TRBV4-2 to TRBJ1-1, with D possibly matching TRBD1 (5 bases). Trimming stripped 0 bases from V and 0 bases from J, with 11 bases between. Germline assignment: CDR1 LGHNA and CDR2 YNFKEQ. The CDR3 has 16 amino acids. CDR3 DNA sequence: TGTGCCAGCAGCCAAGATTGGGGCAGGATGAACACTGAAGCTTTCTTT. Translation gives CASSQDWGRMNTEAFF.

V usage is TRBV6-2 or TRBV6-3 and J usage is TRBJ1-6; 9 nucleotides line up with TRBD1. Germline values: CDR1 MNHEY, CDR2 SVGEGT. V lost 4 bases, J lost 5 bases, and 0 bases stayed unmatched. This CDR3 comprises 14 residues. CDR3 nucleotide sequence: TGTGCCAGCAGTTGGGACAGGGATAATTCACCCCTCCACTTT. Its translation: CASSWDRDNSPLHF.

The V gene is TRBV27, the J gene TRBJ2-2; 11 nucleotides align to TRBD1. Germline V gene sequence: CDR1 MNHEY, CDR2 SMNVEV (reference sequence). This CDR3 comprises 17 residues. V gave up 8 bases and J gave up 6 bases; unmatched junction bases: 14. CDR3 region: CASGEDRGQVPAGELFF. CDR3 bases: TGTGCCAGCGGGGAGGACAGGGGGCAAGTCCCTGCCGGGGAGCTGTTTTTT.

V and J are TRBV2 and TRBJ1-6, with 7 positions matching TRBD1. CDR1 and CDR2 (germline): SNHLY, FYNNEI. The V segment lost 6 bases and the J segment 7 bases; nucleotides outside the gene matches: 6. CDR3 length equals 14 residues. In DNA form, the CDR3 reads TGTGCCAGCAGAGTTACAGGGGTCAATTCACCCCTCCACTTT. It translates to CASRVTGVNSPLHF. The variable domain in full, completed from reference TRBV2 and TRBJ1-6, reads EPEVTQTPSHQVTQMGQEVILRCVPISNHLYFYWYRQILGQKVEFLVSFYNNEISEKSEIFDDQFSVERPDGSNFTLKIRSTKLEDSAMYFCASRVTGVNSPLHFGNGTRLTVT.

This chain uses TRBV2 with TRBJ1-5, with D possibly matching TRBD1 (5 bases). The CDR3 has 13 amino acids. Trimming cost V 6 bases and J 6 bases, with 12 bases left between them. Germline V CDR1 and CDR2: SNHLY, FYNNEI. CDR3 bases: TGTGCCAGCAGCCAAGACAGAATTCAGCCCCAGCATTTT. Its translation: CASSQDRIQPQHF.

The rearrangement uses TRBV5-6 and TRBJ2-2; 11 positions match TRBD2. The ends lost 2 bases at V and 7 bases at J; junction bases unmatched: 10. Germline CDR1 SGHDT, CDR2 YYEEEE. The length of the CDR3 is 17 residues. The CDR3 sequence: CASSFLAGGRNGGELFF. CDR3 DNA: TGTGCCAGCAGCTTCCTAGCGGGAGGCCGAAATGGCGGGGAGCTGTTTTTT.

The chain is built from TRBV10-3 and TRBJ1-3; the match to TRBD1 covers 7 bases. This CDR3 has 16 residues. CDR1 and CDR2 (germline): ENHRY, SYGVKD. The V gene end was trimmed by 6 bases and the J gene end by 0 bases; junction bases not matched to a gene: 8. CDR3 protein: CAIRGDRQFSGNTIYF. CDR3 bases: TGTGCCATCAGGGGGGACAGACAATTCTCTGGAAACACCATATATTTT.

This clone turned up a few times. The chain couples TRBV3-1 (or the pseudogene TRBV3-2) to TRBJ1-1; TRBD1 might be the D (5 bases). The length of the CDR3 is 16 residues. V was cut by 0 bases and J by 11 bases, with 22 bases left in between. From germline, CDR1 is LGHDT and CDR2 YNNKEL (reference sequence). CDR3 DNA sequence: TGTGCCAGCAGCCAAGACCGCCGGACTCCCCCTCGGGGGGCTTTCTTT. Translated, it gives CASSQDRRTPPRGAFF.

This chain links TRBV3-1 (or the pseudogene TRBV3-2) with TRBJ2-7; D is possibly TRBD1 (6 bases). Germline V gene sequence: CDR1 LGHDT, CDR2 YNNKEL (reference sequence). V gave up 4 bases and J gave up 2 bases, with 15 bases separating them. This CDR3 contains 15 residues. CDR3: CASSPKAGQTYEQYF. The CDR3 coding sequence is TGTGCCAGCAGCCCAAAGGCCGGACAGACCTACGAGCAGTACTTC.

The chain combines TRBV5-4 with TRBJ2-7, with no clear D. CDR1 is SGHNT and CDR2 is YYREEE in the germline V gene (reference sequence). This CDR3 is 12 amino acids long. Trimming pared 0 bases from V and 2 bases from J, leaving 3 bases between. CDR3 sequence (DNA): TGTGCCAGCAGCTTGGCCCCCTACGAGCAGTACTTC. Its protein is CASSLAPYEQYF.

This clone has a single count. CDR3 sequence: CASSLGITYEQYF. The CDR3 nucleotides read TGTGCCAGCAGTTTGGGCATAACCTACGAGCAGTACTTC. This sequence joins TRBV27 and TRBJ2-7; no clear D. The CDR3 has 13 residues. V was pared by 3 bases and J by 2 bases, with 8 bases between. Germline CDR1 and CDR2: MNHEY and SMNVEV (reference sequence).